A single sample is the source of the 18 T cell receptor beta chains below, sequenced in a study of T cells in Graves' hyperthyroidism and ophthalmopathy. Researchers took RNA transcripts and amplified the TCR beta CDR3 regions from them. A first-round RT-PCR of the TCR CDR3 used the HTBI primer set. TCRdb ran MiXCR on the multiplex PCR reads and lists one entry per CDR3 protein. Here the sample spans 250,000 to 300,000 distinct CDR3 sequences, 13% being singletons. The specimen sequenced was blood. The receptors derive from a woman under 40 with Graves' hyperthyroidism that later progressed to Graves' ophthalmopathy.

This clonotype was recorded many times. The genes are TRBV5-1 and TRBJ1-2; 8 bases are shared with TRBD1. V lost 7 bases, J lost 4 bases, and 6 bases stayed unmatched. CDR3 length: 13 residues. Germline V gene sequence: CDR1 SGHRS, CDR2 YFSETQ. The CDR3 loop is CASEGQDRYGYTF. In DNA, the CDR3 is TGCGCCAGCGAGGGACAGGATCGCTATGGCTACACCTTC.

The rearrangement joins TRBV11-2 to TRBJ2-4; tentatively, D is TRBD1 (6 bases). CDR3 size: 15 residues. The germline V gene encodes CDR1 SGHAT and CDR2 FQNNGV. V was shortened by 4 bases and J by 5 bases, with 15 bases between the two germline ends. CDR3 in DNA: TGTGCCAGCAGCTCGCCCTTGGGGGCTGAAAACATTCAGTACTTC. Encoded protein: CASSSPLGAENIQYF.

About this clonotype itself: Given a much more abundant clone one base away, this may be a read error. The chain uses TRBV7-2 and TRBJ2-3, with D unresolved. Germline V CDR1 and CDR2: SGHTA, FQGNSA. This CDR3 has 14 amino acids. This chain's CDR3 is CAGSAVTSTDTQYF. DNA for the CDR3: TGTGCCGGCAGCGCTGTGACTAGCACAGATACGCAGTATTTT.

This clonotype occurred many times. The gene calls are TRBV7-3 and TRBJ2-1; 10 bases fit TRBD2. The J segment lost 8 bases and the V segment lost 0 bases, leaving 4 bases of the junction unmatched. The CDR3 has 15 amino acids. CDR1 is SGHTA, CDR2 FQGTGA, per germline. CDR3 residues: CASSLTPSGSHEQFF. DNA of the CDR3: TGTGCCAGCAGCTTAACCCCTAGCGGGAGCCATGAGCAGTTCTTC.

This rearrangement joins TRBV4-3 to TRBJ2-1; D remains ambiguous. CDR3 length: 17 amino acids. Germline assignment: CDR1 LGHNA and CDR2 YSLEER. V was cut by 0 bases and J by 0 bases, with 12 bases left in between. CDR3 bases: TGCGCCAGCAGCCAAGATGTGGGGTTAGGCTCCTACAATGAGCAGTTCTTC. Amino acids: CASSQDVGLGSYNEQFF.

This clonotype turned up a few times. V gene TRBV19 combines with J gene TRBJ1-2; TRBD1 agrees at 8 bases. The CDR3 length is 15 residues. After removal of 1 base from V and 4 bases from J, the junction contained 5 bases not matched to a gene. Germline assignment: CDR1 LNHDA and CDR2 SQIVND (reference sequence). The CDR3 loop is CASSIGPGGTYGYTF. The CDR3 nucleotides read TGTGCCAGTAGTATAGGGCCAGGGGGCACCTATGGCTACACCTTC.

This clonotype was seen only once. The chain couples TRBV25-1 to TRBJ2-5; 8 nucleotides agree with TRBD2. CDR1 and CDR2 from the germline V gene are MGHDK and SYGVNS. J was trimmed by 3 bases and V by 3 bases; bases with no gene match: 9. This CDR3 is built from 16 residues. In nucleotides, the CDR3 is TGTGCCAGCAGTGAGTTTTCGGGGGGGGGAGAAGAGACCCAGTACTTC. As protein: CASSEFSGGGEETQYF.

This chain connects TRBV7-9 to TRBJ2-1; 9 nucleotides align to TRBD1. V was clipped by 9 bases and J by 1 base; unmatched bases: 10. This CDR3 region has 16 residues. From germline, CDR1 is SEHNR and CDR2 FQNEAQ (reference sequence). CDR3: CASSLGGQGSYNEQFF. CDR3 coding DNA: TGTGCCAGTTCGCTGGGGGGACAGGGTTCCTACAATGAGCAGTTCTTC.

This clonotype was seen ten or more times. The chain couples TRBV20-1 to TRBJ1-1; D ambiguous. V was cut by 5 bases and J by 7 bases, with 17 bases left in between. The CDR3 spans 13 residues. Germline loops: CDR1 DFQATT, CDR2 SNEGSKA (reference sequence). As DNA, the CDR3 is TGCAGTGCTGCGGGGATAGGCGAAGGTGAAGCTTTCTTT. It encodes CSAAGIGEGEAFF.

The rearrangement joins TRBV14 to TRBJ2-5; either TRBD1 or TRBD2 may fit D (6 bases each). CDR1 and CDR2 (germline): SGHDN, FVKESK. Trimming left V 0 bases short and J 1 base short, with 24 bases between. The CDR3 loop spans 20 amino acids. The DNA for the CDR3 is TGTGCCAGCAGCCAAGATCCCCCTTGGGGGGCGGGATCTTTCCAAGAGACCCAGTACTTC. This codes for CASSQDPPWGAGSFQETQYF. The whole variable domain, remainder taken from reference TRBV14 and TRBJ2-5, is EAGVTQFPSHSVIEKGQTVTLRCDPISGHDNLYWYRRVMGKEIKFLLHFVKESKQDESGMPNNRFLAERTGGTYSTLKVQPAELEDSGVYFCASSQDPPWGAGSFQETQYFGPGTRLLVL.

This clonotype occurred many times. V gene TRBV27 combines with J gene TRBJ2-2; 11 positions agree with TRBD1. There are 17 residues in the CDR3. CDR1 is MNHEY, CDR2 SMNVEV, per germline (reference sequence). With V trimmed by 4 bases and J by 7 bases, 11 bases remained unmatched. The CDR3: CASSSFGKGTGGGELFF. CDR3 nucleotide sequence: TGTGCCAGCAGTTCATTCGGAAAGGGGACAGGGGGCGGGGAGCTGTTTTTT.

This clonotype was observed at least ten times. V and J are TRBV6-1 and TRBJ1-1, with D possibly being TRBD1 (5 bases). V gave up 10 bases and J gave up 2 bases, with 14 bases separating them. The CDR3 has 13 amino acids. CDR1 MNHNS and CDR2 SASEGT come from the germline V gene. CDR3: CAIRDGSNTEAFF. CDR3 bases: TGTGCCATACGGGACGGGAGCAACACTGAAGCTTTCTTT.

In this sample, this clonotype turned up a few times. The chain uses TRBV7-9 and TRBJ1-5; TRBD1 aligns across 7 bases. V lost 1 base, J lost 0 bases, and 3 bases stayed unmatched. Germline V gene data show CDR1 as SEHNR and CDR2 as FQNEAQ (reference sequence). This CDR3 is 16 amino acids long. The CDR3 DNA reads as TGTGCCAGCAGCTTAGAGGGACAGTATAGCAATCAGCCCCAGCATTTT. Its translation is CASSLEGQYSNQPQHF.

This clonotype was seen more than once but under ten times. J is TRBJ2-7 and V is TRBV6-4; D might be TRBD2 (7 bases). CDR1 is MRHNA and CDR2 is SNTAGT in the germline V gene. Trimming took 3 bases from V and 2 from J, leaving 14 bases between them. This CDR3 is 15 amino acids long. The CDR3 region has the DNA TGTGCCAGCAGTGATTTTTGGCGGGGGCCCTACGAGCAGTACTTC. This codes for CASSDFWRGPYEQYF.

The rearrangement uses TRBV7-9 and TRBJ1-6, with TRBD1 as a possible D gene (5 bases). This CDR3 comprises 15 residues. The ends were cut back, 5 bases at V and 7 bases at J, with 15 bases in the middle. Germline CDR1 reads SEHNR; CDR2 reads FQNEAQ (reference sequence). The CDR3 loop is CASSTTGTGNSPLHF. The CDR3 DNA reads as TGTGCCAGCAGCACGACCGGGACGGGAAATTCACCCCTCCACTTT.

This clonotype has only a few counts. The CDR3 protein is CASSLGGTVAYEQYF. The CDR3 DNA reads TGCGCCAGCAGCCTTGGTGGGACAGTTGCCTACGAGCAGTACTTC. The rearrangement uses TRBV5-1 and TRBJ2-7; 7 nucleotides agree with TRBD1. Per germline, CDR1 SGHRS and CDR2 YFSETQ. This CDR3 comprises 15 residues. V shed 4 bases, J shed 2 bases, and the junction held 9 bases outside the gene matches. Full variable domain (rest looked up from reference TRBV5-1 and TRBJ2-7): KAGVTQTPRYLIKTRGQQVTLSCSPISGHRSVSWYQQTPGQGLQFLFEYFSETQRNKGNFPGRFSGRQFSNSRSEMNVSTLELGDSALYLCASSLGGTVAYEQYFGPGTRLTVT.

CDR3 DNA sequence: TGTGCCAGCAGCCCCCGCGGGGGGACTAGCGGGAGCAATGAGCAGTTCTTC. It codes for CASSPRGGTSGSNEQFF. V usage is TRBV11-2 and J usage is TRBJ2-1, with 14 bases matching TRBD2. Germline lookup yields CDR1 SGHAT and CDR2 FQNNGV. The CDR3 consists of 17 residues. The ends lost 5 bases at V and 6 bases at J; junction bases unmatched: 9.

This clonotype was seen repeatedly, ten times or more. The chain joins TRBV6-5 to TRBJ2-3; 13 nucleotides align to TRBD2. This CDR3 is built from 17 residues. Unmatched junction bases numbered 5, after V lost 2 bases and J lost 3 bases. Looked up from germline, CDR1 is MNHEY and CDR2 is SVGAGI. CDR3 protein: CASSYVWTSGRTDTQYF. The CDR3 DNA sequence: TGTGCCAGCAGTTACGTCTGGACTAGCGGGAGAACAGATACGCAGTATTTT.